What follows describes a single T cell receptor (beta chain). Its antigen remains unknown. J was trimmed by 3 bases and V by 2 bases; bases with no gene match: 13. The CDR3 has 17 amino acids. Germline-derived CDR1 and CDR2 are GTSNPN and SVGIG (reference sequence). The sample originates from a study of T cell responses to AZD1222 COVID-19 vaccine. Study results and caveats: Donor demographics were predominantly white British with a female majority; clonal diversity may be underestimated. Spike-spanning, vaccine-associated CD4 TCRs were dominant at 160-218 and 743-854.

Second doses that came at about 4 or about 12 weeks were put together. Repertoires were generated with immunoSEQ multiplex PCR, while TCRdb's copy carries only in-frame clones and drops some. This table holds roughly 110,000 clones, roughly nine tenths found once. This TCR was recovered from an adult who received the AZD1222 COVID-19 vaccine. The chain employs TRBV30 and TRBJ2-7, with TRBD2 matching 10 bases. Sequencing was performed on peripheral blood, taken 28 days after the second AZD1222 dose. The CDR3 nucleotides are TGTGCCTGGAGTATTGGTAGCGGGGGGCCCGCCAACTACGAGCAGTACTTC. This encodes CAWSIGSGGPANYEQYF.